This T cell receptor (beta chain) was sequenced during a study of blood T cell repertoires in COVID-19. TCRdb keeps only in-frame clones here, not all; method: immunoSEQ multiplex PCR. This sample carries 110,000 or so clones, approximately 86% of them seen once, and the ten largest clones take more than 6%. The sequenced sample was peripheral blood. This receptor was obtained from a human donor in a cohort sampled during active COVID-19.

CDR3 nucleotides: TGTGCCAGTAGTACTACCCTCGCGGCGGGCTACGAGCAGTACTTC. Translated, it gives CASSTTLAAGYEQYF. The V and J genes are TRBV19 and TRBJ2-7; D perhaps matches TRBD2 (5 bases). The CDR3 is made up of 15 amino acids. The germline V gene encodes CDR1 LNHDA and CDR2 SQIVND (reference sequence). V dropped 4 bases and J dropped 3 bases, with 16 bases sitting between them.